A selection of T cell receptor beta chains follows, all from one sample in a study of control samples from healthy donors and cancer patients. Data came from immunoSEQ multiplex PCR; TCRdb stores just in-frame clones and leaves some out. The profile shows 80,000 to 100,000 clones, around 90% of them singletons. The sample taken for sequencing was blood. These receptors came from a human donor in good health. The donor label of this sample is uncertain. The conserved cysteine and the conserved F or W are not part of the CDR3 here. Fields, in order: D gene, J gene, V gene, CDR3 protein. A D gene is named only where the DNA matches it firmly.

TRBD1 TRBJ2-2 TRBV11-2 ASSSRQGPNTGELF
NA TRBJ1-1 TRBV6-1 ASSEARGYWGTEAF
TRBD1 TRBJ2-2 TRBV29-1 SAAGTGAYTGELF
NA TRBJ1-2 TRBV19 ASSIGTYYGYT
NA TRBJ1-1 TRBV5-5 ASSTVPVVQGNTEAF
NA TRBJ2-1 TRBV10-3 AIKGGLGNEQF
TRBD1 TRBJ2-4 TRBV7-2 ASSYRGWGNIQY
TRBD2 TRBJ2-3 TRBV27 ASSLTSADTQY
TRBD1 TRBJ1-6 TRBV5-1 ASSSGTGGNNSPLH
TRBD1 TRBJ1-5 TRBV18 ASSPSPGGRVSQPQH
TRBD1 TRBJ1-2 TRBV6-5 ASGKGASGDYGYT
NA TRBJ2-1 TRBV5-4 ASSLGGVRSYNEQF
NA TRBJ2-2 TRBV12-5 ASGLGEGAGELF
NA TRBJ2-2 TRBV3-1/TRBV3-2 ASSPLFAGPNTGELF
NA TRBJ1-5 TRBV6-1 ASSEARGPQH
TRBD2 TRBJ2-5 TRBV18 ASSLAGASGETQY
NA TRBJ2-7 TRBV7-2 ASSLDGISYEQY
NA TRBJ1-3 TRBV4-2 ASGPPGSSGNTIY
TRBD1 TRBJ1-5 TRBV18 ASSLRTGGNQPQH
NA TRBJ1-5 TRBV19 ASSPQRRTRNQPQH
NA TRBJ2-5 TRBV5-1 ASSLMREETQY
NA TRBJ1-2 TRBV5-5 ASSLEIRTFDGYT
TRBD1 TRBJ2-1 TRBV9 ASSGQGANEQF